These 17 T cell receptor beta chains were sequenced from one sample in a study of CD8+CD57+ T cells in acquired aplastic anemia. TCR beta VDJ and CDR3 were profiled, and genomic DNA was the template. One entry per CDR3 protein results from TCRdb running MiXCR on the reads. The sample lists approximately 160,000 distinct CDR3 sequences; around 45% were seen once. Sequencing was done on a sample of sorted CD4+, CD8+, or CD8+CD57+ T cells (not recorded which) from PBMCs. Receptor source: a human donor in good health.

This clonotype was detected many times. The chain couples TRBV5-1 to TRBJ2-6; D gene unclear. CDR1 and CDR2 (germline): SGHRS, YFSETQ. Trimming left V 2 bases short and J 2 bases short, with 8 bases between. This CDR3 contains 15 residues. In nucleotides, the CDR3 is TGCGCCAGCAGCTTTTTAAATCCTGGGGCCAACGTCCTGACTTTC. The encoded protein is CASSFLNPGANVLTF.

There are many counts of this clonotype. A junction end diverges from the germline sequence, so it may reflect a read error. The chain employs TRBV7-7 and TRBJ2-5; possibly TRBD2 for D (6 bases). Per the germline V gene, CDR1 is SSHAT and CDR2 is FNYEAQ (reference sequence). The CDR3 sequence is 18 residues long. DNA for the CDR3: TGTGCTAGCAGCTTAGGAGGGCTTTCGGGAATTGAGGGAGAGACCCAGTACTTC. This encodes CASSLGGLSGIEGETQYF. Full variable domain (rest looked up from reference TRBV7-7 and TRBJ2-5): GAGVSQSPRYKVTKRGQDVTLRCDPISSHATLYWYQQALGQGPEFLTYFNYEAQPDKSGLPSDRFSAERPEGSISTLTIQRTEQRDSAMYRCASSLGGLSGIEGETQYFGPGTRLLVL.

This clonotype showed up many times. The CDR3 coding sequence is TGTGCCATGTCCCCCGGGACAGATAGTTATGGCTACACCTTC. It encodes CAMSPGTDSYGYTF. The chain uses TRBV10-3 and TRBJ1-2; 7 bases agree with TRBD1. Germline values: CDR1 ENHRY, CDR2 SYGVKD. The CDR3 runs to 14 residues. V gave up 9 bases and J gave up 5 bases; unmatched junction bases: 12.

This clonotype was observed at least ten times. The CDR3 sequence is CASSLAFYEQYF. The CDR3 DNA is TGTGCCAGCAGCTTAGCTTTCTACGAGCAGTACTTC. The genes are TRBV7-2 and TRBJ2-7; no clear D. The germline gives CDR1 SGHTA, CDR2 FQGNSA. Trimming shortened V by 0 bases and J by 3 bases, and 3 bases separated the two germline ends. The CDR3 totals 12 residues. The complete variable domain, with remaining parts taken from reference TRBV7-2 and TRBJ2-7, reads GAGVSQSPSNKVTEKGKDVELRCDPISGHTALYWYRQSLGQGLEFLIYFQGNSAPDKSGLPSDRFSAERTGGSVSTLTIQRTQQEDSAVYLCASSLAFYEQYFGPGTRLTVT.

This clonotype was detected once. A much bigger clone sits one base away, suggesting this may be a read error. The CDR3 protein is CAQTGRAGTEALF. As DNA, the CDR3 is TGTGCCCAGACGGGCAGGGCGGGCACTGAAGCTCTCTTT. The rearrangement links TRBV12-3 or TRBV12-4 to TRBJ1-1, with D perhaps matching TRBD1 (5 bases). This CDR3 contains 13 residues.

In this sample, this clonotype turned up many times. The V call is TRBV20-1, the J call TRBJ2-7, with D possibly TRBD1 on 6 matching bases. Between the trimmed V and J ends, which lost 0 bases and 3 bases, there was a span of 12 bases. CDR1 is DFQATT, CDR2 SNEGSKA, per germline (reference sequence). The CDR3 runs 14 residues. CDR3 DNA sequence: TGCAGTGCTAGAGATCCCGGGACAAGCTACGAGCAGTACTTC. Translating it yields CSARDPGTSYEQYF.

To note about this clonotype: The junction shows a germline mismatch at one end, possibly a read error. The J gene is TRBJ2-1, the V gene TRBV20-1; 7 bases align to TRBD2. Germline CDR1 DFQATT, CDR2 SNEGSKA (reference sequence). The CDR3 extends over 15 amino acids. The CDR3 coding sequence is TGCAGTGCTAGGATTAGCGGGCGCTCCTACAATCAGCAGTTCTTC. Protein sequence: CSARISGRSYNQQFF.

This clonotype has at least ten counts. The chain uses TRBV24-1 and TRBJ2-7, with a weak D call TRBD1 (6 bases). V was trimmed by 0 bases and J by 2 bases, leaving 13 bases between them. Germline CDR1 and CDR2: KGHDR and SFDVKD. The CDR3 has 16 residues. CDR3 nucleotides: TGTGCCACCAGTGATTTGCCCCCGGACAGAACCTACGAGCAGTACTTC. Translating it yields CATSDLPPDRTYEQYF.

The CDR3 DNA sequence: TGCGGCGCCGACCTCGGGGCGTTGGGCGAGCAGTACTTC. Its protein is CGADLGALGEQYF. V usage is TRBV29-1 and J usage is TRBJ2-7; D could derive from TRBD1 or TRBD2 (5 bases each). The germline CDR1 and CDR2 sequences are SQVTM and ANQGSEA. The CDR3 covers 13 residues.

This chain connects TRBV7-9 to TRBJ2-7; the match to TRBD1 covers 7 bases. The germline V gene has CDR1 SEHNR and CDR2 FQNEAQ (reference sequence). This CDR3 has 15 amino acids. The V and J ends lost 3 bases and 2 bases, in that order; junction bases with no gene match: 7. For the CDR3, the DNA is TGTGCCAGCAGCTTCCCCCGGGACAGAACCTACGAGCAGTACTTC. Translating gives CASSFPRDRTYEQYF.

In this sample, this clonotype turned up a few times. The chain combines TRBV5-6 with TRBJ2-3, with D unclear. Germline values: CDR1 SGHDT, CDR2 YYEEEE. The V and J ends lost 4 bases and 2 bases respectively, with 17 bases between them. The CDR3 runs to 16 residues. In DNA, the CDR3 is TGTGCCAGCAGCCCGTTTAGGTTTGCGGCCACAGATACGCAGTATTTT. Translated: CASSPFRFAATDTQYF. Drawing the rest from reference TRBV5-6 and TRBJ2-3, the complete variable domain is DAGVTQSPTHLIKTRGQQVTLRCSPKSGHDTVSWYQQALGQGPQFIFQYYEEEERQRGNFPDRFSGHQFPNYSSELNVNALLLGDSALYLCASSPFRFAATDTQYFGPGTRLTVL.

This clonotype came up many times. This chain uses TRBV10-2 with TRBJ2-1; no definite D call. Germline CDR1 WSHSY, CDR2 SAAADI. V dropped 6 bases and J dropped 8 bases, with 23 bases sitting between them. The CDR3 covers 16 residues. CDR3 DNA: TGCGCCAGCAGGCCTCAAAGGGTAACGGTATCGGATGAGCAGTTCTTC. Protein: CASRPQRVTVSDEQFF.

This clonotype was observed a handful of times. Just one base apart from a much larger clone, this may be a read error. CDR3: CSARRQGARDRPQHF. In DNA form, the CDR3 reads TGCAGTGCTAGACGACAGGGGGCTAGGGATCGGCCCCAGCATTTT. The chain is built from TRBV20-1 and TRBJ1-5, with 10 positions matching TRBD1. Trimming at V came to 2 bases and at J to 9 bases, leaving 10 bases not matched to a gene. Germline values: CDR1 DFQATT, CDR2 SNEGSKA (reference sequence). This CDR3 comprises 15 residues.

This clonotype was counted ten times or more. This chain uses TRBV20-1 with TRBJ2-3, with 7 bases fitting TRBD2. V shed 6 bases and J 2 bases; nucleotides not matched to a gene: 8. This CDR3 has 14 amino acids. Germline CDR1 and CDR2: DFQATT and SNEGSKA (reference sequence). Here the CDR3 DNA reads TGCAGTGCCCCCGGGACTACCTACACAGATACGCAGTATTTT. This sequence encodes CSAPGTTYTDTQYF.

The chain combines TRBV10-2 with TRBJ2-7; 10 positions agree with TRBD2. V lost 6 bases and J lost 2; bases outside the gene matches: 1. Germline V lookup: CDR1 WSHSY, CDR2 SAAADI. The CDR3 length is 13 residues. CDR3 residues: CASRLAGTYEQYF. The CDR3 DNA sequence: TGCGCCAGCAGACTAGCGGGAACCTACGAGCAGTACTTC.

This clonotype was detected once. The rearrangement links TRBV10-3 to TRBJ2-1, with TRBD2 identical over 7 bases. The junction had 5 bases not matched to a gene; V was cut back by 10 bases and J by 5 bases. The CDR3 covers 12 residues. Germline CDR1 and CDR2: ENHRY and SYGVKD. In nucleotides, the CDR3 is TGTGCCACCGGGGACTACAACAATGAGCAGTTCTTC. It yields the protein CATGDYNNEQFF.

This clonotype was counted many times. The V gene is TRBV19, the J gene TRBJ1-5; a weak D match, TRBD1 (5 bases). Germline V lookup: CDR1 LNHDA, CDR2 SQIVND (reference sequence). CDR3 size: 17 residues. The V end lost 3 bases, the J end lost 0 bases, and 15 bases lay between the germline ends. CDR3 sequence (DNA): TGTGCCAGTAGTATTATCGGGGCAGGAAATAGCAATCAGCCCCAGCATTTT. Translating gives CASSIIGAGNSNQPQHF.